This T cell receptor (beta chain) was recorded in a study of T cells in Graves' hyperthyroidism and ophthalmopathy. Germline assignment: CDR1 SGHRS and CDR2 YFSETQ. Trimming cost V 5 bases and J 2 bases; bases outside gene matches: 8. This CDR3 comprises 15 residues. RNA transcripts served as the template for amplifying TCR beta CDR3 regions. Initially, a first-round RT-PCR of the TCR CDR3 employed the HTBI primer set. MiXCR, run by TCRdb on the multiplex PCR reads, gives a single entry per CDR3 protein. Seen here are some 740,000 distinct CDR3 sequences, 13% to 15% observed once, and the top ten hold 10% to 13%. Those with hyperthyroidism were 18 to 65 years old, newly diagnosed, and ill for under 2 months.

This sequence joins TRBV5-1 and TRBJ2-7; 9 bases align to TRBD2. The clonotype originates from a woman aged 18-29 years with Graves' hyperthyroidism. Sample: blood. The CDR3 reads CASRSRTSAAYEQYF. CDR3 nucleotides: TGCGCCAGCAGATCCAGGACTAGCGCCGCCTACGAGCAGTACTTC.